This T cell receptor beta chain emerged from a study of blood T cell dynamics during melanoma immunotherapy. In the study overall: Patients with metastatic melanoma got pembrolizumab or nivolumab-ipilimumab as first-line care. Study-level points and caveats: Immune-effector CD8+ cells best matched cell-free DNA CDR3 sequences and were most clonal.

Time point meaning: week 3, after first cycle of checkpoint inhibitor. One draw preceded checkpoint blockade; another followed its first cycle at week 3. About this clone: Its antigen remains unknown.

Sequenced by immunoSEQ multiplex PCR; TCRdb stores in-frame clones only, minus some. The top ten clones hold 0.21% of a sample with around 16,000 clones, about 94% of them seen once. Germline trimming cut 3 bases from V and 3 bases from J; bases unmatched to any gene: 5. Germline V gene data show CDR1 as MDHEN and CDR2 as SYDVKM. The CDR3 contains 14 residues. The source is a human donor with melanoma. The sequences come from effector memory CD8+ T cells from blood, collected from a patient treated with checkpoint blockade. V usage is TRBV28 and J usage is TRBJ2-7; 7 nucleotides match TRBD2. The CDR3 spells CASSFRGESYEQYF. Written as DNA, the CDR3 is TGTGCCAGCAGTTTTCGGGGGGAAAGCTACGAGCAGTACTTC.